This record concerns one T cell receptor (beta chain) sequence. Its antigen is as yet unknown. This specimen comes from a study of cytomegalovirus exposure and HLA in healthy donors. Germline-derived CDR1 and CDR2 are LNHNV and YYDKDF (reference sequence). J was trimmed by 4 bases and V by 1 base; bases with no gene match: 11. This CDR3 comprises 17 residues. Overall study findings and caveats: Many donors carried some public TCRs, although rarity characterized most TCR sequences. Within an earlier analysis, most TCR beta V segments proved productive either about 87% or about 30% of the time.

PCR was performed using 60 Vbeta and 13 Jbeta primers. The method was immunoSEQ multiplex PCR; TCRdb's version includes in-frame clones alone and lacks a portion of them. In the table there are 150,000 to 200,000 clones, 70% to 80% of which are singletons. Specimen: PBMCs. The sequence was collected from a man over 45 in good health and CMV-seropositive. J is TRBJ2-3 and V is TRBV15, with 7 bases identical to TRBD2. CDR3 nucleotide sequence: TGTGCCACCAGCAGAGGGGAGGGGCCCTTTGGGCCAGATACGCAGTATTTT. This codes for CATSRGEGPFGPDTQYF. Looking up the rest from reference TRBV15 and TRBJ2-3 gives the full variable domain: DAMVIQNPRYQVTQFGKPVTLSCSQTLNHNVMYWYQQKSSQAPKLLFHYYDKDFNNEADTPDNFQSRRPNTSFCFLDIRSPGLGDTAMYLCATSRGEGPFGPDTQYFGPGTRLTVL.